The 16 T cell receptor beta chains presented below share a single source sample, sequenced in a study of CD8+CD57+ T cells in acquired aplastic anemia. The use of genomic DNA as template underpinned the TCR beta VDJ and CDR3 profiling. TCRdb passed the reads through MiXCR, listing each CDR3 protein once. The sample lists about 160,000 distinct CDR3 sequences; around 48% were seen once. Whoever was chosen for sequencing had shown CD8+CD57+ cell expansion by flow cytometry. Sequenced input: sorted CD4+, CD8+, or CD8+CD57+ T cells (not recorded which) from PBMCs. The receptors come from a human donor with aplastic anemia.

The rearrangement uses TRBV10-3 and TRBJ2-5, with a possible D match to TRBD2 (6 bases). Germline loops: CDR1 ENHRY, CDR2 SYGVKD. The CDR3 has 12 residues. This chain's CDR3 is CATSTGSETQYF. In DNA form, the CDR3 reads TGTGCTACATCGACCGGGAGCGAGACCCAGTACTTC.

About this clonotype: A much larger clone differs by one base, so this may be a read error. The chain recombines TRBV6-1 with TRBJ1-1, with 9 nucleotides matching TRBD1. CDR3 length: 16 residues. Trimming at V came to 5 bases and at J to 6 bases, leaving 13 bases not matched to a gene. Germline-derived CDR1 and CDR2 are MNHNS and SASEGT. The CDR3 reads CASSTTGGAWKAEAFF. The CDR3 nucleotides read TGTGCCAGCAGTACCACAGGGGGCGCGTGGAAGGCTGAAGCTTTCTTT.

At least ten counts were recorded for this clonotype. The V gene is TRBV19, the J gene TRBJ2-7; 11 bases are a match to TRBD2. This CDR3 region has 14 residues. Trimming at V came to 6 bases and at J to 3 bases, leaving 4 bases not matched to a gene. Germline V lookup: CDR1 LNHDA, CDR2 SQIVND (reference sequence). The CDR3 nucleotides read TGTGCCAGTAGCCCCGGACTAGCGGGCTACGAGCAGTACTTC. Translated, it gives CASSPGLAGYEQYF.

The table lists this clonotype with many counts. The chain has TRBV19 and TRBJ1-1, with TRBD1 as a possible D gene (6 bases). The germline V and J ends were trimmed by 8 bases and 6 bases, with 10 bases remaining between them. CDR1 is LNHDA and CDR2 is SQIVND in the germline V gene (reference sequence). The CDR3 loop spans 11 amino acids. DNA for the CDR3: TGTGCCAGTGGGGGCCCCGCTGAAGCTTTCTTT. Its protein product is CASGGPAEAFF.

This chain links TRBV15 with TRBJ2-7; D may be TRBD2 (7 bases). Trimming removed 5 bases at V and 4 bases at J, with 15 bases between. The CDR3 is 14 residues long. Germline loops: CDR1 LNHNV, CDR2 YYDKDF (reference sequence). The CDR3 DNA sequence: TGTGCCACCAGCGAGGGGGGGCGCGGGTACGAGCAGTACTTC. This gives the protein CATSEGGRGYEQYF.

This clonotype was detected only a few times. V gene TRBV10-1 combines with J gene TRBJ2-7, with 9 nucleotides matching TRBD2. From germline, CDR1 is WNHNN and CDR2 SYGVQD (reference sequence). J lost 5 bases, V lost 8 bases, and 10 bases had no gene match. This CDR3 spans 14 amino acids. CDR3: CASPVVLAGDEQYF. In nucleotides, the CDR3 is TGCGCCAGCCCGGTGGTCTTAGCGGGAGACGAGCAGTACTTC.

The sample holds many counts of this clonotype. This sequence joins TRBV5-1 and TRBJ2-7; D is perhaps TRBD1 or TRBD2 (5 bases each). CDR1 and CDR2 from the germline V gene are SGHRS and YFSETQ. This CDR3 has 14 residues. V was cut by 3 bases and J by 2 bases, with 12 bases left in between. CDR3 protein: CASSSGTKTYEQYF. CDR3 bases: TGCGCCAGCAGCTCCGGGACCAAAACCTACGAGCAGTACTTC.

V and J are TRBV19 and TRBJ2-7; 8 bases map to TRBD1. The germline gives CDR1 LNHDA, CDR2 SQIVND (reference sequence). Trimming cost V 6 bases and J 4 bases; bases outside gene matches: 8. The CDR3 totals 14 residues. The CDR3 coding sequence is TGTGCCAGTAGAGAGCAGGGGGCCGGGTACGAGCAGTACTTC. Protein: CASREQGAGYEQYF.

This clonotype was counted many times. The V and J genes are TRBV12-3 or TRBV12-4 and TRBJ1-1; D unclear. This CDR3 comprises 12 residues. Trimming shortened V by 8 bases and J by 1 base, and 8 bases separated the two germline ends. The CDR3 coding sequence is TGTGCCAGCCTGGAGGGGAACACTGAAGCTTTCTTT. Translating gives CASLEGNTEAFF.

Concerning this clonotype: Possible read error: a much larger clone is one base away. The V gene is TRBV29-1, the J gene TRBJ2-7, with 9 bases identical to TRBD1. CDR3 size: 14 residues. The germline gives CDR1 SQVTM, CDR2 ANQGSEA. The V segment lost 7 bases and the J segment 5 bases; nucleotides outside the gene matches: 12. CDR3 protein: CSAVQGQGRNEQYF. The DNA of the CDR3 is TGCAGCGCCGTACAGGGACAGGGTAGGAACGAGCAGTACTTC.

This clonotype was seen at least ten times. V and J are TRBV4-1 and TRBJ2-1; 7 bases are shared with TRBD2. Germline V gene data show CDR1 as MGHRA and CDR2 as YSYEKL. After removal of 4 bases from V and 5 bases from J, the junction contained 11 bases not matched to a gene. CDR3 length: 16 residues. CDR3 region: CASSPLGRETNNEQFF. The CDR3 DNA is TGCGCCAGCAGCCCCCTTGGGCGGGAGACGAACAATGAGCAGTTCTTC.

This clonotype has a count of ten or more. The rearrangement uses TRBV7-2 and TRBJ2-2; D gene uncertain. The CDR3 spans 12 residues. Per the germline V gene, CDR1 is SGHTA and CDR2 is FQGNSA. The V end was cut by 5 bases, the J end by 7 bases, with 8 bases between. CDR3 residues: CASSPNRGELFF. In nucleotides, the CDR3 is TGTGCCAGCAGCCCTAATCGCGGGGAGCTGTTTTTT.

The V call is TRBV20-1, the J call TRBJ2-7; D not certain. V dropped 4 bases and J dropped 2 bases, with 9 bases sitting between them. Looked up from germline, CDR1 is DFQATT and CDR2 is SNEGSKA (reference sequence). This CDR3 region has 12 residues. The CDR3: CSATEGTYEQYF. The CDR3 nucleotides read TGCAGTGCTACAGAAGGCACCTACGAGCAGTACTTC.

CDR3 residues: CASSDTLYGYTF. In DNA, the CDR3 is TGTGCCAGCAGTGATACCCTCTATGGCTACACCTTC. The V gene is TRBV25-1, the J gene TRBJ1-2; unclear D gene. This CDR3 spans 12 amino acids. The germline V gene has CDR1 MGHDK and CDR2 SYGVNS. V shed 3 bases and J shed 4 bases, with 6 bases lying between them.

This rearrangement joins TRBV15 to TRBJ2-7, with TRBD1 matching over 8 bases. V lost 2 bases, J lost 0 bases, and 3 bases stayed unmatched. The germline CDR1 and CDR2 sequences are LNHNV and YYDKDF (reference sequence). This CDR3 has 15 amino acids. The CDR3 sequence: CATSRRQGPSYEQYF. The CDR3 DNA follows: TGTGCCACCAGCAGACGACAGGGGCCCTCCTACGAGCAGTACTTC.

This clonotype has only a few counts. A read error may explain this, as a much larger clone is one base away. This is likely a read error, given that the CDR3 carries no conserved phenylalanine or tryptophan at its end. The rearrangement uses TRBV2 and TRBJ2-1; TRBD2 matches 11 bases. This CDR3 contains 17 residues. Germline CDR1 reads SNHLY; CDR2 reads FYNNEI. J gave up 2 bases and V 0 bases, and 3 bases lay outside the gene matches. The CDR3 spells CASSEALAGGPYNEQFL. In DNA form, the CDR3 reads TGTGCCAGCAGTGAAGCGCTAGCGGGAGGTCCCTACAATGAGCAGTTCCTC.